This T cell receptor (beta chain) appears in the sequencing data of a study of T cells in Graves' hyperthyroidism and ophthalmopathy. Amplified TCR beta CDR3 regions came from RNA transcripts. HTBI primers were the set used in a first-round RT-PCR of the TCR CDR3. TCRdb recomputed calls from the multiplex PCR reads with MiXCR, one row per CDR3 protein. Altogether hundreds of thousands of distinct CDR3 sequences are present, 18% being singletons, with the ten largest covering about 45%. This clonotype showed up just a few times. Sequencing used blood. This receptor was identified in a man between 35 and 55 years old with Graves' hyperthyroidism.

Here the CDR3 reads CASSFPNDAQLAGDTDTQYF. The CDR3 bases are TGTGCCAGCAGTTTCCCTAACGACGCACAACTAGCGGGGGACACAGATACGCAGTATTTT. J is TRBJ2-3 and V is TRBV6-2 or TRBV6-3; 11 nucleotides line up with TRBD2. Germline V lookup: CDR1 MNHEY, CDR2 SVGEGT. The junction had 17 bases not matched to a gene; V was cut back by 4 bases and J by 2 bases. This CDR3 has 20 amino acids.